The clone carrying this T cell receptor (beta chain) was recorded many times. Antigen specificity is unknown. cDNA synthesis used the whole RNA isolate, giving expressed TCRB sequences. Profiled with immunoSEQ multiplex PCR; TCRdb holds only in-frame clones, not every one. The sample records about 290,000 clones, under 8.5% being singletons. The sample is drawn from a study of beta chain features in type 1 diabetes. Overall study findings and caveats: PCR, the amplification step, might favor shorter templates, equally in patients and controls.

The CDR3 totals 15 residues. Germline assignment: CDR1 SGHTA and CDR2 FQGNSA. Trimming took 3 bases from V and 5 from J, leaving 11 bases between them. The rearrangement uses TRBV7-2 and TRBJ2-6; D may be TRBD1 (5 bases). The clonotype originates from a woman between 18 and 29 years old in good health. Input material: central memory CD4+ T cells from blood. The CDR3, as DNA: TGTGCCAGCAGCTTGGACACGCTGAGGGCCAACGTCCTGACTTTC. The encoded protein is CASSLDTLRANVLTF.